This entry concerns a single T cell receptor beta chain. Its cognate antigen has yet to be identified. Base quality data are lacking; no much larger clone is found one base away. Inclusive of the bounding cysteine and phenylalanine, the CDR3 is 15 residues long. The retained sequence is limited to the CDR3, 45 bases, with the frame set at the first base. The germline V gene (reference sequence) gives CDR1 as DFQATT and CDR2 as SNEGSKA. The germline V end is reduced by 2 bases and the J end by 7 bases; junction bases left unmatched: 8. The sample originates from a study of vaccination and CD4 T cells after COVID-19 (dated by TCRdb to between 2021 and 2024). Turning to the overall study: In the convalescent cohort there were six males and four females, among whom were two Hispanic individuals, seven Caucasians, two Asians and one multiracial person. Post-COVID blood samples from convalescent patients were collected a median of about 110 days after diagnosis, with a range of about 35 to 180 days. Post-vaccine blood samples were collected a median of about 69 days after the second vaccine dose, ranging from about 13 to 250 days. As controls, cultures received a CEFX viral epitope pool (the positive control), an HIV-1 Nef peptide pool (the negative control), or no peptide at all. Overlapping spike peptide pools from SARS-CoV-2 and from the common cold coronaviruses HCoV-NL63, HCoV-OC43 and HCoV-229E were used as culture stimuli. In an earlier paper using these donors, memory CD4+ T cell crossreactivity between SARS-CoV-2 and common cold coronavirus spike proteins was assessed at the TCR clonotype level. Each participant got two doses of either the Pfizer-BioNTech BNT162b2 vaccine (n=8) or the Moderna mRNA-1273 vaccine (n=2). In fewer than 12 COVID-19 convalescent patients and a handful of infection-naive healthy vaccine recipients, researchers compared the spike-specific CD4+ TCR repertoire from before mRNA vaccination with the repertoire from after. Study-wide conclusions, independent of this receptor: Among convalescent patients, a median about 86% of the SARS-CoV-2-reactive clones seen after vaccination appeared only after vaccination, which suggests priming specific to the vaccine. The median count of SARS-CoV-2-reactive clonotypes went up from 20 to 25 after infection to 38 after vaccination, although the change was not significant. The number of convalescent patients in the study was relatively small, and the study did not examine early timepoints following natural infection. Of the vaccine-specific clones found in convalescent patients, nearly all (304 of 307) were mono-reactive for SARS-CoV-2 spike instead of being cross-reactive with common cold coronaviruses.

The library was built by means of PCR. TCR sequencing of DNA from cultured CD4+ T cells used the Oncomine TCR Beta short-read assay at the Johns Hopkins FTIC core. The QIAamp micro DNA kit was used to extract genomic DNA from the cultured CD4+ T cells. Oncomine TCR Beta libraries from cultured CD4+ T cells were pooled with unique dual indexes and sequenced on an Illumina iSeq 100. The authors' pipeline ran thus. Non-productive sequences were filtered out, and CDR3s that did not start with C, did not end with F or W, or were shorter than 7 amino acids were discarded. Antigen-specific clonotypes were identified with the MANAFEST web application by comparing peptide-stimulated wells with reference and other culture wells. For a clone to be called positive, the clone needed an FDR below 0.05, an odds ratio above 5, and a productive frequency above 0.1% in at least two of three replicate wells. A clonotype was classed as cross-reactive if the clonotype showed significant expansion both in SARS-CoV-2 spike wells and in at least one common cold coronavirus spike condition. CDR3 homology was assessed with Levenshtein distances (stringdist) and unrooted phylogenetic trees (ape) in R version 3.6.1. In-frame beta chains were kept once TCRdb had trimmed the public reads at Q25 with fastp and called clones with MiXCR. Each record represents a unique CDR3 protein, reported with the most common genes and DNA among its rows. TCRdb's processing, not the authors', yielded these V and J calls. The sample table shows approximately 7,200 distinct CDR3 sequences, and roughly 48% are seen once. Less than 30% of the sample lies in the top ten.

In the paper's terms, the treatment or condition label means: approximately nine-day PBMC culture with coronavirus spike peptide pools or control peptides (ViraFEST assay). CD4+ T cells from unexposed donors were collected before the COVID-19 pandemic (2011-2018). To expand antigen-specific T cells with peptide pools and then pick out the expanded clonotypes through TCR sequencing, the study relied on the ViraFEST assay. Each well held 2 million to 2.5 million PBMCs cultured with around 9 ug/ml peptide pools in IMDM containing roughly 5% human AB serum and 9.5 to 10 IU/ml IL-2. Half of the culture medium was replaced with fresh IL-2-containing medium on days 3 and 7. After less than twelve days of culture, CD4+ T cells were isolated by negative selection with the EasySep CD4+ T cell isolation kit. Unexposed donor CD4+ T cells were tested for reactivity to SARS-CoV-2 S and N and four common cold coronavirus spike pools, as cell number allowed. Ficoll-Paque Plus gradient centrifugation was used to isolate PBMCs from whole blood, and the isolated PBMCs were then either used fresh or cryopreserved at -140C. Culture conditions were generally each tested in triplicate wells. Leukapheresis product for the unexposed donors was bought commercially.

The sequence links TRBV20-1 to TRBJ2-1; 10 bases in the middle match TRBD2. The source material was CD4+ T cells from blood, cultured in vitro. The TCR originated in a human donor in good health. The DNA reads TGCAGTGCTAGAAGTTTCCAGCGGGGGGGAAATGAGCAGTTCTTC. This is translated as CSARSFQRGGNEQFF.